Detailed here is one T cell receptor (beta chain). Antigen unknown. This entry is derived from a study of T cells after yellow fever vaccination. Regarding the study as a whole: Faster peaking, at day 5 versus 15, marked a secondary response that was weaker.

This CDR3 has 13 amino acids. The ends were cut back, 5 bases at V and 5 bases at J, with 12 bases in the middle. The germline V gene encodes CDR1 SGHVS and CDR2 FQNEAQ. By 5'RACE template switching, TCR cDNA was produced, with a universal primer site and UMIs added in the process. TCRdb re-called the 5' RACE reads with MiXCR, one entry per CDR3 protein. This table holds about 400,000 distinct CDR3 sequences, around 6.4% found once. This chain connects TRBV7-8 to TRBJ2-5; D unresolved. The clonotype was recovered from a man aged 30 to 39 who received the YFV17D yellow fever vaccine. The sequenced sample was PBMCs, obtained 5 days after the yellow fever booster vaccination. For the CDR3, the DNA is TGTGCCAGCAGCCAGACCTTACATGAGACCCAGTACTTC. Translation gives CASSQTLHETQYF.